Listed here are 2 T cell receptor beta chains from one sample, sequenced in a study of cytomegalovirus exposure and HLA in healthy donors. Primers for the PCR totalled 60 Vbeta and 13 Jbeta. Profiling relied on immunoSEQ multiplex PCR, and the TCRdb table lists in-frame clones only, not all of them. Among 80,000 to 95,000 clones, roughly four fifths were seen once, and the ten largest hold 1.5% to 2%. Material for sequencing was PBMCs. Receptors originate from a woman in her 30s in good health and CMV-seronegative.

In this sample, this clone turned up a few times. The chain employs TRBV6-6 and TRBJ1-5; D gene uncertain. Germline values: CDR1 MNHNY, CDR2 SVGAGI (reference sequence). The V and J ends lost 6 bases and 5 bases respectively, with 11 bases between them. This CDR3 is built from 13 residues. The chain's CDR3 is CASSQDWDQPQHF. Written as DNA, the CDR3 is TGTGCCAGCAGCCAGGACTGGGATCAGCCCCAGCATTTT.

On this clone: A junction boundary mismatches the germline segment, possibly from a read error. This sequence joins TRBV5-4 and TRBJ2-3; TRBD2 matches at 7 bases. The V gene's germline CDR1 is SGHNT and CDR2 YYREEE (reference sequence). CDR3 length equals 14 residues. The DNA for the CDR3 is TGTGCCAGCAGCTTGGAGCGGGGCACGGATACGCAGTATTTT. Translated, it gives CASSLERGTDTQYF. The whole variable domain, remainder taken from reference TRBV5-4 and TRBJ2-3, is ETGVTQSPTHLIKTRGQQVTLRCSSQSGHNTVSWYQQALGQGPQFIFQYYREEENGRGNFPPRFSGLQFPNYSSELNVNALELDDSALYLCASSLERGTDTQYFGPGTRLTVL.